One sample yielded the 20 T cell receptor beta chains listed below, sequenced in a study of cytomegalovirus exposure and HLA in healthy donors. Both 60 Vbeta primers and 13 Jbeta primers went into the PCR. TCRdb's table, derived via immunoSEQ multiplex PCR, lists solely in-frame clones and lacks some. The table has about 180,000 clones, about 82% seen once. The sample consisted of PBMCs. The source of these receptors is a woman in her 30s in good health and CMV-seronegative.

This chain uses TRBV11-2 with TRBJ1-1, with D possibly being TRBD1 (5 bases). V lost 4 bases and J lost 0, with 15 bases in between. The CDR3 consists of 16 residues. Germline V gene data show CDR1 as SGHAT and CDR2 as FQNNGV. The CDR3 coding sequence is TGTGCCAGCAGCTACAGAAGCAGGGATATGAACACTGAAGCTTTCTTT. Residues: CASSYRSRDMNTEAFF.

The chain uses TRBV7-2 and TRBJ1-1; D unresolved. This CDR3 is built from 13 residues. The V end lost 6 bases, the J end lost 5 bases, and 13 bases lay between the germline ends. Germline CDR1 SGHTA, CDR2 FQGNSA. The CDR3 DNA sequence: TGTGCCAGCAGTCCTACCCGGGGTACTGAAGCTTTCTTT. Residues: CASSPTRGTEAFF.

The sample holds a few counts of this clone. V usage is TRBV10-1 and J usage is TRBJ2-2, with D possibly being TRBD1 (7 bases). The CDR3 runs 16 residues. V was cut by 8 bases and J by 0 bases, with 16 bases left in between. Germline values: CDR1 WNHNN, CDR2 SYGVQD (reference sequence). The CDR3 DNA reads as TGCGCCAGCTCACCTGACAGGGAGGCGAACACCGGGGAGCTGTTTTTT. Residues: CASSPDREANTGELFF.

V is TRBV7-6 and J is TRBJ2-7; 8 nucleotides line up with TRBD1. The CDR3 covers 15 residues. Unmatched junction bases numbered 5, after V lost 1 base and J lost 3 bases. Germline V CDR1 and CDR2: SGHVS, FNYEAQ. The CDR3 sequence is CASSLGQGTVYEQYF. The DNA for the CDR3 is TGTGCCAGCAGCTTAGGACAGGGGACCGTCTACGAGCAGTACTTC.

The chain recombines TRBV27 with TRBJ1-6; D is perhaps TRBD1 (5 bases). V dropped 10 bases and J dropped 10 bases, with 17 bases sitting between them. This CDR3 comprises 13 residues. The germline V gene has CDR1 MNHEY and CDR2 SMNVEV (reference sequence). CDR3 sequence: CATFRGYGSPLHF. CDR3 in DNA: TGTGCCACATTCCGGGGGTATGGGTCACCCCTCCACTTT.

The rearrangement uses TRBV7-6 and TRBJ2-3; TRBD1 aligns across 10 bases. V lost 5 bases and J lost 5; bases outside the gene matches: 10. CDR1 and CDR2 from the germline V gene are SGHVS and FNYEAQ. The CDR3 spans 16 residues. The CDR3 nucleotides read TGTGCCAGCAGCCCCCGGACAGGGGGTCGTGGAGATACGCAGTATTTT. This encodes CASSPRTGGRGDTQYF.

The chain combines TRBV9 with TRBJ2-7, with TRBD1 as a possible D gene (5 bases). The CDR3 spans 12 residues. The V gene's germline CDR1 is SGDLS and CDR2 YYNGEE. Trimming removed 8 bases from V and 5 bases from J, with 14 bases in between. This CDR3 reads CASSRVPNEQYF. The CDR3 DNA is TGTGCCAGTTCCAGGGTCCCCAACGAGCAGTACTTC.

This chain connects TRBV9 to TRBJ2-1, with 7 bases matching TRBD2. CDR3 size: 17 residues. V lost 3 bases, J lost 12 bases, and 21 bases stayed unmatched. CDR1 is SGDLS and CDR2 is YYNGEE in the germline V gene. The CDR3 DNA is TGTGCCAGCAGCGACCCGATGATGAGAAGGGACTATGTGGTGCAGTTCTTC. Encoded protein: CASSDPMMRRDYVVQFF.

This clone came up a few times. This sequence joins TRBV15 and TRBJ1-5; no definite D call. The CDR3 is made up of 14 amino acids. The germline V and J ends were trimmed by 4 bases and 7 bases, with 14 bases remaining between them. Germline CDR1 is LNHNV and CDR2 is YYDKDF (reference sequence). The CDR3 region has the DNA TGTGCCACCAGCACGGAAGCCTCGGGACAGCCCCAGCATTTT. This translates into CATSTEASGQPQHF.

This sequence joins TRBV2 and TRBJ1-2; D gene unclear. V was cut by 5 bases and J by 2 bases, with 12 bases left in between. This CDR3 is built from 14 residues. Germline V gene data show CDR1 as SNHLY and CDR2 as FYNNEI. CDR3 protein: CASSPPGSNYGYTF. Here the CDR3 DNA reads TGTGCCAGCAGTCCCCCGGGTTCGAACTATGGCTACACCTTC.

CDR3 region: CASSLEGTSRYEQFF. Here the CDR3 DNA reads TGTGCCAGCAGCTTAGAGGGCACTAGCCGCTATGAGCAGTTCTTC. This rearrangement joins TRBV7-2 to TRBJ2-1; D may be TRBD2 (6 bases). Looked up from germline, CDR1 is SGHTA and CDR2 is FQGNSA. This CDR3 comprises 15 residues. V dropped 1 base and J dropped 8 bases, with 15 bases sitting between them.

J is TRBJ2-1 and V is TRBV27; 9 bases are shared with TRBD2. The J segment lost 0 bases and the V segment lost 1 base, leaving 16 bases of the junction unmatched. Germline V gene lookup returns CDR1 MNHEY and CDR2 SMNVEV (reference sequence). This CDR3 is 21 amino acids long. CDR3 DNA sequence: TGTGCCAGCAGTTTATTTGGCAGCGGGGGGCCGACGATTAGCTCCTACAATGAGCAGTTCTTC. Protein product: CASSLFGSGGPTISSYNEQFF.

J is TRBJ1-5 and V is TRBV15, with TRBD1 matching 7 bases. The V gene end was trimmed by 4 bases and the J gene end by 3 bases; junction bases not matched to a gene: 3. This CDR3 is built from 14 residues. CDR1 is LNHNV and CDR2 is YYDKDF in the germline V gene (reference sequence). The CDR3 coding sequence is TGTGCCACCAGCACGGGACAGATCAATCAGCCCCAGCATTTT. Protein product: CATSTGQINQPQHF.

This clone was recorded a few times. CDR3 bases: TGTGCCAGCTCACCGACAGCAGGGGGGCTCTCCTACGAGCAGTACTTC. Its translation: CASSPTAGGLSYEQYF. V usage is TRBV18 and J usage is TRBJ2-7; possible D gene TRBD1, 7 bases. Trimming removed 3 bases at V and 0 bases at J, with 15 bases between. The CDR3 extends over 16 amino acids. Germline V lookup: CDR1 KGHSH, CDR2 LQKENI.

The chain combines TRBV7-9 with TRBJ1-1, with unresolved D. V was cut by 5 bases and J by 7 bases, with 14 bases left in between. The germline V gene encodes CDR1 SEHNR and CDR2 FQNEAQ (reference sequence). The CDR3 has 13 residues. CDR3 sequence: CASSPLEALEAFF. CDR3 coding DNA: TGTGCCAGCAGCCCGCTCGAGGCGCTTGAAGCTTTCTTT. Full variable domain (missing parts from reference TRBV7-9 and TRBJ1-1): DTGVSQNPRHKITKRGQNVTFRCDPISEHNRLYWYRQTLGQGPEFLTYFQNEAQLEKSRLLSDRFSAERPKGSFSTLEIQRTEQGDSAMYLCASSPLEALEAFFGQGTRLTVV.

The chain uses TRBV5-1 and TRBJ2-3, with no clear D. V was trimmed by 2 bases and J by 0 bases, leaving 4 bases between them. The CDR3 is 13 residues long. Germline V CDR1 and CDR2: SGHRS, YFSETQ. CDR3 DNA sequence: TGCGCCAGCAGCTTCCTTAGCACAGATACGCAGTATTTT. Its protein is CASSFLSTDTQYF. The full variable domain, with the rest looked up from reference TRBV5-1 and TRBJ2-3, is KAGVTQTPRYLIKTRGQQVTLSCSPISGHRSVSWYQQTPGQGLQFLFEYFSETQRNKGNFPGRFSGRQFSNSRSEMNVSTLELGDSALYLCASSFLSTDTQYFGPGTRLTVL.

The chain recombines TRBV15 with TRBJ1-5; the match to TRBD1 covers 8 bases. CDR1 and CDR2 from the germline V gene are LNHNV and YYDKDF (reference sequence). CDR3 length: 14 residues. Trimming removed 0 bases from V and 6 bases from J; junction bases left unmatched: 1. In nucleotides, the CDR3 is TGTGCCACCAGCAGAGATCAGGGGGCTCAGCCCCAGCATTTT. It specifies CATSRDQGAQPQHF. The full variable domain, in which reference TRBV15 and TRBJ1-5 provide the parts outside the CDR3, is DAMVIQNPRYQVTQFGKPVTLSCSQTLNHNVMYWYQQKSSQAPKLLFHYYDKDFNNEADTPDNFQSRRPNTSFCFLDIRSPGLGDTAMYLCATSRDQGAQPQHFGDGTRLSIL.

A remark on this clone: The junction and the germline gene differ at one end; a read error may be behind it. This rearrangement joins TRBV10-2 to TRBJ2-7, with 9 bases lining up with TRBD1. The germline V gene encodes CDR1 WSHSY and CDR2 SAAADI. The CDR3 is made up of 12 amino acids. CDR3 sequence reads: CASSDMTGGQHF. The CDR3, as DNA: TGCGCCAGCAGTGATATGACAGGGGGGCAGCACTTC.

This clone was picked up one time. The chain has TRBV7-2 and TRBJ2-4, with D perhaps TRBD1 (6 bases). V lost 1 base and J 3 bases, leaving 10 bases between the germline ends. Germline assignment: CDR1 SGHTA and CDR2 FQGNSA. The CDR3 has 15 residues. CDR3 nucleotides: TGTGCCAGCAGCTTAGGGACAGTATACAAAAACATTCAGTACTTC. This sequence encodes CASSLGTVYKNIQYF.

V usage is TRBV10-1 and J usage is TRBJ1-1, with D hard to call. The germline CDR1 and CDR2 sequences are WNHNN and SYGVQD (reference sequence). The CDR3 has 14 amino acids. The V end lost 2 bases, the J end lost 3 bases, and 10 bases lay between the germline ends. The CDR3 sequence is CASSEVAPYTEAFF. Written as DNA, the CDR3 is TGCGCCAGCAGTGAGGTGGCCCCGTACACTGAAGCTTTCTTT.